These 26 T cell receptor beta chains came from one sample sequenced in a study of cytomegalovirus exposure and HLA in healthy donors. Primers included in the PCR were 60 Vbeta and 13 Jbeta primers. Produced via immunoSEQ multiplex PCR; TCRdb's table is partial and in-frame only. The sample yields roughly 100,000 clones, 65% seen once. The specimen was PBMCs. All receptors come from a boy aged 5-17 years in good health and CMV-seropositive.

The chain joins TRBV25-1 to TRBJ2-3, with 7 bases that match TRBD1. The germline V gene has CDR1 MGHDK and CDR2 SYGVNS. V shed 6 bases, J shed 3 bases, and the junction held 3 bases outside the gene matches. The CDR3 spans 13 residues. CDR3 DNA: TGTGCCAGCAGAGGACAGGCGACAGATACGCAGTATTTT. It codes for CASRGQATDTQYF.

The chain links TRBV7-2 to TRBJ2-5; 16 bases are shared with TRBD2. V shed 5 bases, J shed 5 bases, and the junction held 5 bases outside the gene matches. This CDR3 contains 16 residues. Germline lookup yields CDR1 SGHTA and CDR2 FQGNSA. DNA for the CDR3: TGTGCCAGCAGCGGGACTAGCGGGAGGGCCGTGGAGACCCAGTACTTC. Protein: CASSGTSGRAVETQYF.

The chain is built from TRBV18 and TRBJ1-1; D not resolved. This CDR3 contains 15 residues. Germline V gene sequence: CDR1 KGHSH, CDR2 LQKENI. Trimming removed 2 bases at V and 1 base at J, with 11 bases between. CDR3 nucleotides: TGTGCCAGCTCACCAATTCTCGGAGAGAACACTGAAGCTTTCTTT. Translation: CASSPILGENTEAFF.

This clone was seen a handful of times. The chain uses TRBV29-1 and TRBJ2-7; D perhaps matches TRBD1 (5 bases). This CDR3 spans 12 amino acids. From germline, CDR1 is SQVTM and CDR2 ANQGSEA. Trimming pared 2 bases from V and 6 bases from J, leaving 11 bases between. DNA of the CDR3: TGCAGCGTTGAAATGGGGCCGATCGAGCAGTACTTC. As protein: CSVEMGPIEQYF.

The chain links TRBV5-1 to TRBJ2-3; D might be TRBD2 (5 bases). The CDR3 has 13 residues. Trimming took off 2 bases at V and 1 base at J, with 5 bases between the two ends. CDR1 is SGHRS and CDR2 is YFSETQ in the germline V gene. In DNA form, the CDR3 reads TGCGCCAGCAGCTTTAGCGGCACAGATACGCAGTATTTT. This encodes CASSFSGTDTQYF.

The rearrangement uses TRBV7-9 and TRBJ2-1; 12 bases are a match to TRBD2. Losses at the gene ends were 6 bases for V and 9 bases for J; bases not matched to a gene: 9. Looked up from germline, CDR1 is SEHNR and CDR2 is FQNEAQ (reference sequence). The CDR3 extends over 15 amino acids. In DNA, the CDR3 is TGTGCCAGCAGTCAACTAGCGGGGGGTTCGGGTGAGCAGTTCTTC. This gives the protein CASSQLAGGSGEQFF. Full variable domain (remainder filled in from reference TRBV7-9 and TRBJ2-1): DTGVSQNPRHKITKRGQNVTFRCDPISEHNRLYWYRQTLGQGPEFLTYFQNEAQLEKSRLLSDRFSAERPKGSFSTLEIQRTEQGDSAMYLCASSQLAGGSGEQFFGPGTRLTVL.

The chain is built from TRBV29-1 and TRBJ2-5; a weak D match, TRBD2 (6 bases). This CDR3 has 14 amino acids. The V gene's germline CDR1 is SQVTM and CDR2 ANQGSEA. Trimming left V 4 bases short and J 2 bases short, with 14 bases between. The CDR3 DNA reads TGCAGCGTTGGGGGCCGGGAGTATCAAGAGACCCAGTACTTC. This sequence encodes CSVGGREYQETQYF.

J is TRBJ2-3 and V is TRBV4-1; 13 nucleotides align to TRBD2. The V gene's germline CDR1 is MGHRA and CDR2 YSYEKL. CDR3 length: 16 residues. Unmatched junction bases numbered 6, after V lost 5 bases and J lost 4 bases. This CDR3 reads CASSSSGTSGADTQYF. In DNA form, the CDR3 reads TGCGCCAGCAGCTCCTCCGGGACTAGCGGGGCAGATACGCAGTATTTT.

The chain has TRBV5-1 and TRBJ2-7; D is undetermined. The germline V gene encodes CDR1 SGHRS and CDR2 YFSETQ. The CDR3 totals 14 residues. V was shortened by 0 bases and J by 0 bases, with 7 bases between the two germline ends. CDR3 region: CASSLDHSSYEQYF. For the CDR3, the DNA is TGCGCCAGCAGCTTGGACCACAGCTCCTACGAGCAGTACTTC.

This sequence joins TRBV7-6 and TRBJ1-1; D gene ambiguous. The germline V gene encodes CDR1 SGHVS and CDR2 FNYEAQ. With 0 bases removed from V and 4 bases from J, the gap between germline ends came to 6 bases. This CDR3 region has 13 residues. CDR3 nucleotides: TGTGCCAGCAGCTTAGCGCCGGTCACTGAAGCTTTCTTT. As protein: CASSLAPVTEAFF.

The V gene is TRBV12-5, the J gene TRBJ2-5, with 7 bases that match TRBD1. The CDR3 is 17 amino acids. Germline V gene data show CDR1 as LGHNT and CDR2 as FRNRAP. The J segment lost 5 bases and the V segment lost 0 bases, leaving 12 bases of the junction unmatched. CDR3 DNA: TGTGCTAGTGGTTTGGTACTAGGGGGCGCGCCGTGGGAGACCCAGTACTTC. This codes for CASGLVLGGAPWETQYF.

In its sample, this clone was seen a few times. This chain joins TRBV7-9 and TRBJ2-7, with a weak D call TRBD1 (6 bases). V was clipped by 1 base and J by 4 bases, with 20 bases between them. The germline V gene has CDR1 SEHNR and CDR2 FQNEAQ (reference sequence). This CDR3 region has 17 residues. CDR3 sequence reads: CASSLDPHRANIYEQYF. In DNA, the CDR3 is TGTGCCAGCAGCTTAGACCCCCACAGGGCGAATATTTACGAGCAGTACTTC.

This clone has more than one count but fewer than ten. The CDR3: CAWSSGTDSSYEQYF. The CDR3 DNA follows: TGTGCCTGGAGTTCCGGGACAGACAGCTCCTACGAGCAGTACTTC. The gene calls are TRBV30 and TRBJ2-7; 7 bases agree with TRBD1. CDR3 length: 15 residues. Germline V lookup: CDR1 GTSNPN, CDR2 SVGIG (reference sequence). V lost 2 bases, J lost 0 bases, and 7 bases stayed unmatched.

This chain links TRBV25-1 with TRBJ2-6; 11 bases match TRBD1. The CDR3 spans 18 residues. CDR1 and CDR2 (germline): MGHDK, SYGVNS. The junction had 8 bases not matched to a gene; V was cut back by 4 bases and J by 3 bases. The CDR3 here is CASSGRDRGVFGANVLTF. For the CDR3, the DNA is TGTGCCAGCAGTGGTCGGGACAGGGGGGTTTTTGGGGCCAACGTCCTGACTTTC.

V gene TRBV9 combines with J gene TRBJ1-3; D gene ambiguous. The CDR3 has 14 residues. Trimming pared 3 bases from V and 2 bases from J, leaving 9 bases between. The V gene's germline CDR1 is SGDLS and CDR2 YYNGEE. CDR3 coding DNA: TGTGCCAGCAGCGACGGACTTACTGGAAACACCATATATTTT. Protein sequence: CASSDGLTGNTIYF.

With regard to this clone: A junction end diverges from the germline sequence, so it may reflect a read error. This chain connects TRBV30 to TRBJ1-2; D not certain. The germline V gene encodes CDR1 GTSNPN and CDR2 SVGIG (reference sequence). The CDR3 totals 11 residues. For the CDR3, the DNA is TGTGCCGGGAGAACAGACGATGGCTACACCTTC. Protein product: CAGRTDDGYTF.

This sequence joins TRBV9 and TRBJ2-7, with 8 bases matching TRBD2. The CDR3 sequence is 15 residues long. Germline trimming cut 0 bases from V and 5 bases from J; bases unmatched to any gene: 7. CDR1 and CDR2 from the germline V gene are SGDLS and YYNGEE. CDR3 region: CASSVEAGGFDEQYF. In DNA, the CDR3 is TGTGCCAGCAGCGTAGAGGCGGGAGGCTTCGACGAGCAGTACTTC.

The chain has TRBV23-1 and TRBJ2-5, with 9 positions matching TRBD1. TRBV23-1 is identified as an open reading frame with a role that is uncertain. CDR3 size: 16 residues. After removal of 5 bases from V and 9 bases from J, the junction contained 16 bases not matched to a gene. Here the CDR3 reads CASSNNGTGCRKAQYF. CDR3 sequence (DNA): TGCGCCAGCAGTAACAATGGGACAGGGTGTCGCAAGGCCCAGTACTTC.

The J gene is TRBJ2-5, the V gene TRBV5-5, with D possibly matching TRBD1 (6 bases). Between the trimmed V and J ends, which lost 4 bases and 4 bases, there was a span of 8 bases. This CDR3 contains 12 residues. Germline assignment: CDR1 SGHKS and CDR2 YYEKEE (reference sequence). The CDR3 nucleotides read TGTGCCAGCAGCCAGACAGGAGAGACCCAGTACTTC. Translating it yields CASSQTGETQYF.

The chain is built from TRBV12-5 and TRBJ2-5; 8 bases line up with TRBD2. The V gene end was trimmed by 5 bases and the J gene end by 10 bases; junction bases not matched to a gene: 15. This CDR3 spans 15 amino acids. The germline gives CDR1 LGHNT, CDR2 FRNRAP. The CDR3 nucleotides are TGTGCTAGTGGTGAAGCGGGGGCCTCACTGGCGGGCCAGTACTTC. Translated, it gives CASGEAGASLAGQYF.

The chain has TRBV5-6 and TRBJ2-1, with D uncertain. V lost 3 bases and J 4 bases, leaving 5 bases between the germline ends. Germline loops: CDR1 SGHDT, CDR2 YYEEEE. The CDR3 runs to 12 residues. In DNA form, the CDR3 reads TGTGCCAGCAGCTACAAATACAATGAGCAGTTCTTC. It translates to CASSYKYNEQFF. Using reference TRBV5-6 and TRBJ2-1 for the parts outside the CDR3, the full variable domain is DAGVTQSPTHLIKTRGQQVTLRCSPKSGHDTVSWYQQALGQGPQFIFQYYEEEERQRGNFPDRFSGHQFPNYSSELNVNALLLGDSALYLCASSYKYNEQFFGPGTRLTVL.

The CDR3 protein is CASSQDPSGPRDTQYF. The CDR3 nucleotides are TGCGCCAGCAGCCAAGATCCTAGCGGACCCCGAGATACGCAGTATTTT. The chain is built from TRBV4-1 and TRBJ2-3; 7 nucleotides line up with TRBD2. The CDR3 consists of 16 residues. V trimming: 0 bases; J trimming: 5 bases; junction bases outside the gene matches: 8. Germline V lookup: CDR1 MGHRA, CDR2 YSYEKL.

The rearrangement links TRBV5-1 to TRBJ2-3; D possibly corresponds to TRBD1 (5 bases). The CDR3 covers 15 residues. Germline CDR1 reads SGHRS; CDR2 reads YFSETQ. The ends were cut back, 1 base at V and 2 bases at J, with 11 bases in the middle. As DNA, the CDR3 is TGCGCCAGCAGCTTGCAGGCCAGGGTCACAGATACGCAGTATTTT. This gives the protein CASSLQARVTDTQYF.

The V gene is TRBV6-1, the J gene TRBJ1-5; D gene unclear. The CDR3 sequence is 16 residues long. V gave up 4 bases and J gave up 3 bases, with 16 bases separating them. Germline V gene data show CDR1 as MNHNS and CDR2 as SASEGT. The CDR3 loop is CASSGAGTSLNQPQHF. Here the CDR3 DNA reads TGTGCCAGCAGTGGGGCTGGTACGAGCCTCAATCAGCCCCAGCATTTT.

This clone turned up a few times. The chain is built from TRBV6-1 and TRBJ2-3; D is possibly TRBD1 (6 bases). CDR3 length equals 16 residues. The ends were cut back, 4 bases at V and 0 bases at J, with 14 bases in the middle. The germline CDR1 and CDR2 sequences are MNHNS and SASEGT. CDR3 protein: CASSVSGTSSTDTQYF. CDR3 in DNA: TGTGCCAGCAGTGTTTCCGGGACATCTAGCACAGATACGCAGTATTTT.

The chain uses TRBV5-4 and TRBJ2-1, with 8 bases aligning to TRBD2. The CDR3 spans 15 residues. CDR1 and CDR2 from the germline V gene are SGHNT and YYREEE (reference sequence). With V trimmed by 4 bases and J by 4 bases, 7 bases remained unmatched. The CDR3 loop is CASSVDGGGYNEQFF. As DNA, the CDR3 is TGTGCCAGCAGCGTTGACGGGGGGGGTTACAATGAGCAGTTCTTC.